These 17 T cell receptor beta chains were sequenced from one sample in a study of cytomegalovirus exposure and HLA in healthy donors. PCR was performed using 60 Vbeta and 13 Jbeta primers. This table comes from immunoSEQ multiplex PCR, and its TCRdb copy is limited to in-frame clones, with some not included. The top ten clones hold 1% to 1.5% of a sample with about 140,000 clones, over 60% of them seen once. Sequenced: PBMCs. The source is a male donor in good health and CMV-seropositive.

The chain couples TRBV5-5 to TRBJ2-7; 9 bases map to TRBD1. CDR1 SGHKS and CDR2 YYEKEE come from the germline V gene (reference sequence). This CDR3 region has 15 residues. The ends lost 4 bases at V and 4 bases at J; junction bases unmatched: 9. The CDR3 DNA follows: TGTGCCAGCAGCCCCAGGGACAGGGCAGTGTACGAGCAGTACTTC. It translates to CASSPRDRAVYEQYF.

This clone occurred a few times. V and J are TRBV6-6 and TRBJ2-3, with a weak D call TRBD1 (6 bases). The CDR3 totals 16 residues. V lost 5 bases to trimming and J lost 2 bases, with 17 bases between them. The germline CDR1 and CDR2 sequences are MNHNY and SVGAGI (reference sequence). CDR3 in amino acids: CASSTQGLRTTDTQYF. The CDR3 nucleotides are TGTGCCAGCAGTACTCAGGGGCTCCGAACCACAGATACGCAGTATTTT.

The V call is TRBV28, the J call TRBJ1-2, with 8 bases identical to TRBD1. Germline V gene data show CDR1 as MDHEN and CDR2 as SYDVKM. The V segment lost 3 bases and the J segment 2 bases; nucleotides outside the gene matches: 5. The CDR3 is 15 residues long. The CDR3 region has the DNA TGTGCCAGCAGTTTTTCGCCAGGGGGCAACTATGGCTACACCTTC. Residues: CASSFSPGGNYGYTF.

This clone was counted a single time. Other nucleotide sequences from this sample produce the same CDR3. The chain carries TRBV27 and TRBJ2-7, with D perhaps TRBD2 (6 bases). From germline, CDR1 is MNHEY and CDR2 SMNVEV (reference sequence). The length of the CDR3 is 14 residues. V lost 3 bases and J 3 bases, leaving 12 bases between the germline ends. The chain's CDR3 is CASSLGGEVYEQYF. Here the CDR3 DNA reads TGTGCCAGCAGTTTGGGCGGGGAGGTCTACGAGCAGTACTTC.

The V and J genes are TRBV4-3 and TRBJ2-1; 7 nucleotides align to TRBD2. V lost 0 bases, J lost 5 bases, and 7 bases stayed unmatched. CDR1 and CDR2 (germline): LGHNA, YSLEER. The CDR3 totals 16 residues. The CDR3 coding sequence is TGCGCCAGCAGCCAAGAGCCTCCGGGGAGGGACAATGAGCAGTTCTTC. Residues: CASSQEPPGRDNEQFF.

The V call is TRBV21-1, the J call TRBJ1-5. TRBV21-1 is an annotated pseudogene. The CDR3 length is 18 residues. The CDR3 nucleotides read TGTGCCAGCAGCAAAGGTCGGTCGAGGGGGGGAAGCAATCAGCCCCAGCATTTT. It specifies CASSKGRSRGGSNQPQHF.

V is TRBV5-5 and J is TRBJ2-5, with TRBD2 as a possible D gene (5 bases). Germline CDR1 and CDR2: SGHKS and YYEKEE (reference sequence). The CDR3 covers 15 residues. Trimming removed 1 base from V and 2 bases from J, with 12 bases in between. The chain's CDR3 is CASSLSSSPQETQYF. In nucleotides, the CDR3 is TGTGCCAGCAGCTTGTCGTCTAGCCCACAAGAGACCCAGTACTTC.

The sample holds a few counts of this clone. The gene calls are TRBV7-9 and TRBJ2-7, with D perhaps matching TRBD1 (5 bases). Trimming left V 0 bases short and J 2 bases short, with 11 bases between. The CDR3 covers 15 residues. Germline assignment: CDR1 SEHNR and CDR2 FQNEAQ (reference sequence). This CDR3 is CASSLAPDSTYEQYF. DNA for the CDR3: TGTGCCAGCAGCTTAGCCCCCGACAGCACCTACGAGCAGTACTTC.

The genes are TRBV21-1 and TRBJ1-5. TRBV21-1 is a pseudogene locus. This CDR3 comprises 17 residues. The DNA for the CDR3 is TGTGCCAGCAAAAGAGGGACTCGTTACTCTAGCAATCAGCCCCAGCATTTT. Amino acids: CASKRGTRYSSNQPQHF.

The chain joins TRBV27 to TRBJ2-1; 15 bases align to TRBD2. The CDR3 extends over 16 amino acids. Trimming at V came to 3 bases and at J to 4 bases, leaving 1 base not matched to a gene. Germline CDR1 reads MNHEY; CDR2 reads SMNVEV (reference sequence). The CDR3 DNA follows: TGTGCCAGCAGTTTCGGACTAGCGGGGGGGTACAATGAGCAGTTCTTC. This codes for CASSFGLAGGYNEQFF.

The table lists this clone with a few counts. The chain couples TRBV4-2 to TRBJ2-1, with D perhaps TRBD1 (5 bases). The CDR3 consists of 16 residues. The germline V gene has CDR1 LGHNA and CDR2 YNFKEQ. The V gene lost 0 bases and the J gene lost 7 bases, with 16 bases spanning the gap. DNA for the CDR3: TGTGCCAGCAGCCAAGAGATCCAGGGTTTGTGGAATGAGCAGTTCTTC. Its translation is CASSQEIQGLWNEQFF.

This clone appeared once. The chain uses TRBV11-2 and TRBJ2-1, with 10 bases matching TRBD2. The CDR3 extends over 16 amino acids. Trimming removed 5 bases from V and 4 bases from J; junction bases left unmatched: 8. Per the germline V gene, CDR1 is SGHAT and CDR2 is FQNNGV. This CDR3 is CASSPRLAGVYNEQFF. For the CDR3, the DNA is TGTGCCAGCAGCCCGAGGCTAGCGGGGGTATACAATGAGCAGTTCTTC.

The chain recombines TRBV7-6 with TRBJ1-5; the D gene is possibly TRBD1 (6 bases). Germline loops: CDR1 SGHVS, CDR2 FNYEAQ. The CDR3 loop spans 16 amino acids. Trimming cost V 3 bases and J 3 bases, with 15 bases left between them. The chain's CDR3 is CASSLGGWDTNQPQHF. As DNA, the CDR3 is TGTGCCAGCAGCTTGGGGGGGTGGGACACCAATCAGCCCCAGCATTTT.

CDR3 amino acids: CASSPGLDRGNTIYF. CDR3 nucleotide sequence: TGTGCCAGCTCACCGGGGCTGGACAGGGGAAACACCATATATTTT. J is TRBJ1-3 and V is TRBV18, with 7 bases that match TRBD1. CDR3 size: 15 residues. Germline CDR1 KGHSH, CDR2 LQKENI. The V gene end was trimmed by 3 bases and the J gene end by 4 bases; junction bases not matched to a gene: 6.

This clone was seen a few times. The chain carries TRBV6-6 and TRBJ1-3; D perhaps matches TRBD1 (6 bases). The germline V gene encodes CDR1 MNHNY and CDR2 SVGAGI (reference sequence). This CDR3 spans 15 amino acids. With 5 bases removed from V and 0 bases from J, the gap between germline ends came to 11 bases. The CDR3 protein is CASSPRDISGNTIYF. CDR3 DNA: TGTGCCAGCAGTCCACGGGACATCTCTGGAAACACCATATATTTT.

This clone was recorded once. The chain is built from TRBV29-1 and TRBJ2-2; TRBD2 aligns across 11 bases. From germline, CDR1 is SQVTM and CDR2 ANQGSEA. The ends lost 5 bases at V and 3 bases at J; junction bases unmatched: 2. This CDR3 has 14 amino acids. CDR3 loop: CSVPSGGHTGELFF. The CDR3 bases are TGCAGCGTTCCTAGCGGGGGGCACACCGGGGAGCTGTTTTTT.

Written as DNA, the CDR3 is TGTGCCAGCAGCTTAACCGGGGGGGAGGAATGGGAGCAGTTCTTC. It specifies CASSLTGGEEWEQFF. The chain joins TRBV7-3 to TRBJ2-1; 8 nucleotides align to TRBD2. Germline trimming cut 0 bases from V and 10 bases from J; bases unmatched to any gene: 8. The CDR3 has 15 amino acids. In germline, CDR1 is SGHTA, CDR2 FQGTGA.